The subject of this entry is one TCR beta chain. Its antigen remains unknown. Possible read error: a much larger clone is one base away. Donor samples were obtained from healthy Caucasian individuals from Russia, aged roughly 6 to 95. The data were taken from a study of blood T cells in healthy people across ages. The length of the CDR3 is 14 residues. V dropped 5 bases and J dropped 0 bases, with 11 bases sitting between them. Overall study results and limits: TCR beta diversity tracked closely with naive T cell percentage. Roughly linear declines in TCR beta diversity per million T cells occurred with age.

The second PCR ran roughly 6 to 11 cycles with a sample-barcoded 5' primer and J-beta primers. Each of the cDNA molecules was tagged by a template-switch adaptor with 12 random nucleotides. TCRdb itself ran the 5' RACE reads through MiXCR, one entry per CDR3 protein. This table holds 650,000 or so distinct CDR3 sequences, under 65% found once. What was sequenced was blood. The rearrangement uses TRBV12-3 or TRBV12-4 and TRBJ2-7, with a weak D call TRBD1 (6 bases). The TCR originated in a woman at least 80 years old in good health. The CDR3 is CASSPPDSSYEQYF. The CDR3 nucleotides are TGTGCCAGCAGTCCCCCGGACAGCTCCTACGAGCAGTACTTC.